This TCR beta chain is drawn from a study of T cell changes during pregnancy in multiple sclerosis (dated by TCRdb to about 2019). In the study overall: The study looked at changes in the T cell repertoire across pregnancy in women with multiple sclerosis.

Comment on this clone: Its antigen specificity is not known. No much larger clone is present one base from it, and per-base qualities are unavailable.

The library was made by the immunoSEQ multiplex PCR assay. TCRdb retrieved this table from immuneACCESS and kept in-frame rearrangements only. Not all clones are present; in checked studies, unresolved V genes account for under half, and no reason is known for the remainder. This sample holds under 40,000 clones; around nine tenths were observed only once. The ten largest clones capture roughly a tenth of the sample. CDR1 and CDR2, looked up from the germline V gene, are SGHRS and YFSETQ. The germline ends are 16 bases apart after V is trimmed by 1 base and J by 0 bases. The CDR3 goes from the cysteine to the phenylalanine over 17 residues. This entry keeps only the CDR3 DNA: 51 bases, framed from base 1.

The sequence came from a female donor with multiple sclerosis, enrolled in a pregnancy study. The rearranged segments are TRBV5-1 and TRBJ1-2; too little of a D gene remains to name it. Source: CD8+ T cells from peripheral blood mononuclear cells, taken before pregnancy. CDR3 sequence: CASSLRRQSVTNYGYTF. DNA sequence: TGCGCCAGCAGCTTGAGACGGCAGAGCGTTACTAACTATGGCTACACCTTC.